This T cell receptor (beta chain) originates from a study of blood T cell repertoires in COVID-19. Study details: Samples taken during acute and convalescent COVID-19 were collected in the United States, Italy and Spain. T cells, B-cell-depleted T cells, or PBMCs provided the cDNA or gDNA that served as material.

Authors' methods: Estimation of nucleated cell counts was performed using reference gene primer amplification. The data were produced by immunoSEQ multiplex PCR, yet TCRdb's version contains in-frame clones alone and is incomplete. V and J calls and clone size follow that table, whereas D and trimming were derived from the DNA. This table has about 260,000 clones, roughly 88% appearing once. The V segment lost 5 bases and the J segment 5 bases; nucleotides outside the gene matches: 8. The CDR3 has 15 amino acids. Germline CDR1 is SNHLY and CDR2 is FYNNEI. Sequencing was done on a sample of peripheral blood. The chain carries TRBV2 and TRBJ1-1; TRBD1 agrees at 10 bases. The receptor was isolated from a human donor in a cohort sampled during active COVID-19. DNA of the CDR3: TGTGCCAGCAGTCCGGACAGGGGGTTGAGGACTGAAGCTTTCTTT. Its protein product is CASSPDRGLRTEAFF.